This T cell receptor beta chain was found in a study of blood T cell repertoires in COVID-19. Looking at the study overall: PBMCs, B-cell-depleted T cells, or T cells were the source of the cDNA or gDNA that made up the material.

As handled by the study authors: Estimation of nucleated cell counts was performed using reference gene primer amplification. Data came from immunoSEQ multiplex PCR; TCRdb stores just in-frame clones and leaves some out. V and J calls and clone size are those listed in that table; D and trimming were worked out from the DNA. The sample has 450,000 to 500,000 clones; around 85% are singletons. This CDR3 is 14 amino acids long. V lost 7 bases, J lost 0 bases, and 12 bases lay in between. Germline-derived CDR1 and CDR2 are MNHEY and SVGAGI. Across over 20 US areas, participants ranged in age from about 18 to 90 years. Donors were grouped by their self-reported clinical history.

This clonotype was sampled from an older woman who had recovered from COVID-19. The source material was PBMCs or T cells enriched from blood (not recorded which). The gene calls are TRBV6-5 and TRBJ1-1; the D is unclear. CDR3 nucleotides: TGTGCCAGCACCCTACAGCTACTGAACACTGAAGCTTTCTTT. Its protein product is CASTLQLLNTEAFF.